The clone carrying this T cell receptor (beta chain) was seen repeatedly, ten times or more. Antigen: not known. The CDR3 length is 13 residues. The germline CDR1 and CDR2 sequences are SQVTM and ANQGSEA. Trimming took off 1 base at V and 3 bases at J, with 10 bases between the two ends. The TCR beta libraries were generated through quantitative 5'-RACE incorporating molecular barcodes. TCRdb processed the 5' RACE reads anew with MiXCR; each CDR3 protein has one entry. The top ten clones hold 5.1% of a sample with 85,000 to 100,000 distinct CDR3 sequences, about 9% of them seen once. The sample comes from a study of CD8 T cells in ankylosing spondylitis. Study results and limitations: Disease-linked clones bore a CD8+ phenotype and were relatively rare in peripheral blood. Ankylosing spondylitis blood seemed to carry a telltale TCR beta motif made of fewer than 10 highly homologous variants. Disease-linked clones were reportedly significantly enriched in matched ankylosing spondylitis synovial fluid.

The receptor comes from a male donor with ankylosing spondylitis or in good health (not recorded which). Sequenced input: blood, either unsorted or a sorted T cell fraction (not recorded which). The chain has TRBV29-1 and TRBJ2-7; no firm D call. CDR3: CSVEGERSYEQYF. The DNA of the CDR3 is TGCAGCGTTGAAGGTGAACGGAGCTACGAGCAGTACTTC.